These T cell receptor beta chains were read from a single sample in a study of T and B cells in COVID-19 patients. TCRdb analysed the multiplex PCR reads with MiXCR anew, one entry per CDR3 protein. The repertoire has 17,000 or so distinct CDR3 sequences, 36% of them found once; the top ten carry approximately 15%. Sequenced material: blood. These receptors came from a human donor with active COVID-19. CDR3s include the opening cysteine and the closing phenylalanine or tryptophan. D genes are given only for firm matches. A clone size is listed for some rows: how often the clone was seen (once, few, many), or a class if it is expanded.

>few|TRBJ1-5|.|TRBV5-6
CASSLGVAGNQPQHF
TGTGCCAGCAGCTTGGGTGTGGCAGGGAATCAGCCCCAGCATTTT
>few|TRBJ1-2|.|TRBV12-3/TRBV12-4
CASSVSGKDSNYGYTF
TGTGCCAGCAGCGTTTCGGGGAAGGACAGCAACTATGGCTACACCTTC
>few|TRBJ2-3|TRBD2|TRBV6-2/TRBV6-3
CASSSLSGAYSTDTQYF
TGTGCCAGCAGTTCCCTTAGCGGGGCCTACTCCACAGATACGCAGTATTTT
>.|TRBJ2-2|.|TRBV14
CASTHTSRKGAGELFF
TGTGCCAGCACCCACACGTCCCGCAAGGGCGCCGGGGAGCTGTTTTTT
>.|TRBJ1-4|.|TRBV4-1
CASSRTSGTSNEKLFF
TGCGCCAGCAGCCGGACATCCGGGACGTCAAATGAAAAACTGTTTTTT
>.|TRBJ2-1|.|TRBV5-4
CASSLPGLQGNEQFF
TGTGCCAGCAGCTTACCGGGACTCCAAGGAAATGAGCAGTTCTTC
>.|TRBJ2-3|.|TRBV4-2
CASSQDGGDTQYF
TGTGCCAGCAGCCAAGATGGGGGGGATACGCAGTATTTT
>.|TRBJ2-3|TRBD2|TRBV20-1
CSANPGGEASTDTQYF
TGCAGTGCCAACCCTGGGGGGGAAGCTAGCACAGATACGCAGTATTTT
>few|TRBJ2-7|TRBD1|TRBV27
CASSLTGGNEQYF
TGTGCCAGCAGTTTGACAGGGGGCAACGAGCAGTACTTC
>few|TRBJ2-2|TRBD2|TRBV7-6
CASSFSGGAAVGELFF
TGTGCCAGCAGCTTTAGCGGGGGGGCTGCGGTCGGGGAGCTGTTTTTT
>medium-sized|TRBJ2-3|TRBD2|TRBV29-1
CSVVNLAGDYSTDTQYF
TGCAGCGTTGTTAATCTAGCGGGGGACTATAGCACAGATACGCAGTATTTT
>few|TRBJ2-5|TRBD2|TRBV6-1
CASSVSGGAWETQYF
TGTGCCAGCAGTGTAAGCGGGGGGGCGTGGGAGACCCAGTACTTC
>many|TRBJ2-3|TRBD1|TRBV19
CASSIRDRATDTQYF
TGTGCCAGTAGTATCCGGGACAGGGCAACAGATACGCAGTATTTT
>.|TRBJ2-7|.|TRBV6-5
CASSLDTGFPGQYF
TGTGCCAGCAGTTTGGACACAGGTTTTCCGGGGCAGTACTTC
>.|TRBJ2-5|.|TRBV5-1
CASEGTGGQETQYF
TGCGCCAGTGAGGGTACCGGTGGCCAAGAGACCCAGTACTTC
>.|TRBJ2-1|TRBD2|TRBV5-6
CASRSRLAGENEQFF
TGTGCCAGCAGATCGCGCCTAGCGGGGGAAAATGAGCAGTTCTTC
>.|TRBJ2-1|.|TRBV5-4
CASSLRYNEQFF
TGTGCCAGCAGCTTGCGATACAATGAGCAGTTCTTC
>many|TRBJ2-6|TRBD1|TRBV10-3
CAIQDRAGANVLTF
TGTGCCATCCAGGACAGGGCCGGGGCCAACGTCCTGACTTTC
>few|TRBJ2-6|.|TRBV5-5
CASRRDGRSSGANVLTF
TGTGCCAGCAGAAGGGACGGAAGGAGCTCTGGGGCCAACGTCCTGACTTTC
>.|TRBJ1-1|.|TRBV18
CASSPETLNTEAFF
TGTGCCAGCTCACCAGAGACACTGAACACTGAAGCTTTCTTT
>.|TRBJ1-1|.|TRBV27
CASSLIGIMNTEAFF
TGTGCCAGCAGTTTAATCGGAATCATGAACACTGAAGCTTTCTTT
>few|TRBJ2-1|TRBD2|TRBV27
CASSWASGGDEQFF
TGTGCCAGCAGTTGGGCTAGCGGGGGGGATGAGCAGTTCTTC
>.|TRBJ1-1|.|TRBV10-3
CAISESREDTEAFF
TGTGCCATCAGTGAGTCTCGGGAGGACACTGAAGCTTTCTTT
>.|TRBJ2-7|TRBD1|TRBV6-2/TRBV6-3
CASSYFRGRRGQGSLYEQYF
TGTGCCAGCAGTTACTTCAGAGGAAGGCGGGGACAGGGTAGTCTCTACGAGCAGTACTTC
>medium-sized|TRBJ2-3|TRBD2|TRBV12-3/TRBV12-4
CASSPERDPSTDTQYF
TGTGCCAGCAGTCCCGAGCGGGACCCTAGCACAGATACGCAGTATTTT
>medium-sized|TRBJ1-2|TRBD1|TRBV29-1
CSAQGGTNYGYTF
TGCAGCGCTCAGGGGGGGACCAACTATGGCTACACCTTC
>.|TRBJ2-5|.|TRBV6-2/TRBV6-3
CASSYRRQETQYF
TGTGCCAGCAGTTATAGGCGGCAAGAGACCCAGTACTTC
>few|TRBJ2-1|TRBD1|TRBV18
CASSPFRDSSYNEQFF
TGTGCCAGCTCACCCTTCCGGGACAGCTCCTACAATGAGCAGTTCTTC
>.|TRBJ1-2|.|TRBV20-1
CSARDLRTSVHTNYGYTF
TGCAGTGCTAGAGATTTAAGGACATCGGTGCACACTAACTATGGCTACACCTTC
>.|TRBJ2-1|.|TRBV28
CASLDWGEQFF
TGTGCCAGCTTGGATTGGGGTGAGCAGTTCTTC
>.|TRBJ1-2|.|TRBV20-1
CSAPPSGFGYTF
TGCAGTGCCCCTCCTTCGGGGTTTGGCTACACCTTC
>.|TRBJ1-1|TRBD1|TRBV19
CASSSGTGGVNTEAFF
TGTGCCAGTAGCTCCGGGACAGGAGGGGTGAACACTGAAGCTTTCTTT
>.|TRBJ2-3|.|TRBV20-1
CSARGWGRDTQYF
TGCAGTGCTAGAGGGTGGGGGAGGGATACGCAGTATTTT
>.|TRBJ1-4|.|TRBV20-1
CSARSDTTTNEKLFF
TGCAGTGCTAGATCTGACACCACAACTAATGAAAAACTGTTTTTT